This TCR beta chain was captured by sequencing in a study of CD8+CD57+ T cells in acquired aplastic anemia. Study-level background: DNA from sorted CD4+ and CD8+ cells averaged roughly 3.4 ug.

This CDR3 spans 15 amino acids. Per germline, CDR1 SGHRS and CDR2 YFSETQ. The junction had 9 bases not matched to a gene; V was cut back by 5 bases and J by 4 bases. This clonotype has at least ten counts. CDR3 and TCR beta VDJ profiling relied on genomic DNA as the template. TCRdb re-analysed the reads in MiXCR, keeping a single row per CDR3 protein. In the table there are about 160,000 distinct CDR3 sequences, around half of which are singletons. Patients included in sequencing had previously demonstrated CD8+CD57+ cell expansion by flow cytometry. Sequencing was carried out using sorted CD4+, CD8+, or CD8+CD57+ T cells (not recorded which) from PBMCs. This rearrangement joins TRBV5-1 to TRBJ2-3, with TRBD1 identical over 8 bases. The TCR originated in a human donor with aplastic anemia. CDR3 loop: CASRRQGSVSDTQYF. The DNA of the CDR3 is TGCGCCAGCAGGAGACAGGGGTCGGTGTCAGATACGCAGTATTTT.